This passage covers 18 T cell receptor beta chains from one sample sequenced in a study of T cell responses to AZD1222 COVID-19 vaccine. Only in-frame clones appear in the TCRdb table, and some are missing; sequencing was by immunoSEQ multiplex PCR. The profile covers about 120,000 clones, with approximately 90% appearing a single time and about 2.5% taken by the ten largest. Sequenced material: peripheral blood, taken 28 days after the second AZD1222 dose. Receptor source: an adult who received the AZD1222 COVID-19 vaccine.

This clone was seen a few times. CDR3 protein: CASSLDGYNSPLHF. Here the CDR3 DNA reads TGTGCCAGCAGCTTGGACGGTTATAATTCACCCCTCCACTTT. This chain links TRBV7-2 with TRBJ1-6; D unresolved. The V end lost 3 bases, the J end lost 4 bases, and 7 bases lay between the germline ends. Germline CDR1 is SGHTA and CDR2 is FQGNSA. This CDR3 has 14 amino acids.

In DNA, the CDR3 is TGTGCCAGTAGTATCTCGCGAGGTTTGAATCAGCCCCAGCATTTT. Translated: CASSISRGLNQPQHF. This chain links TRBV19 with TRBJ1-5; D is uncertain. Trimming took 3 bases from V and 4 from J, leaving 13 bases between them. The CDR3 has 15 residues. The germline gives CDR1 LNHDA, CDR2 SQIVND (reference sequence).

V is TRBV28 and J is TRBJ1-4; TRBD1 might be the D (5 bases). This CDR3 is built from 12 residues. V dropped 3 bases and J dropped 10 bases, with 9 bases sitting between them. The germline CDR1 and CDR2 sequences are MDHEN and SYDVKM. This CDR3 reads CASSLTAGKLFF. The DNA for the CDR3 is TGTGCCAGCAGTTTGACAGCCGGAAAACTGTTTTTT.

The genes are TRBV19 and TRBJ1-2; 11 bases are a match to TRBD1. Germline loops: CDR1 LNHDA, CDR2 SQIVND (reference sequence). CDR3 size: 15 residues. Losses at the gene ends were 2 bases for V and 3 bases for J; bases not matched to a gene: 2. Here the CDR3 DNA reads TGTGCCAGTAGTATACGGACAGGGGGCGACTATGGCTACACCTTC. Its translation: CASSIRTGGDYGYTF.

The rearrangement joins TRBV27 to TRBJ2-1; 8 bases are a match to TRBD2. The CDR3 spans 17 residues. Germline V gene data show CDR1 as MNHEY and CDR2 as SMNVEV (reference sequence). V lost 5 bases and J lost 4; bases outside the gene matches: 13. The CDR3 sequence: CASSRGFRGGFYNEQFF. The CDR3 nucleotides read TGTGCCAGCAGTAGGGGCTTCCGGGGGGGCTTTTACAATGAGCAGTTCTTC.

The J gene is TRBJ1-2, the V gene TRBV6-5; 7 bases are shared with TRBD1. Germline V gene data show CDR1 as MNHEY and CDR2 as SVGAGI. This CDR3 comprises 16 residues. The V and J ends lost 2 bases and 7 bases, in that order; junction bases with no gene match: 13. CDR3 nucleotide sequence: TGTGCCAGCAGTTACCTCTGGGCAGGGGGATTGGGTGGCTACACCTTC. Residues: CASSYLWAGGLGGYTF.

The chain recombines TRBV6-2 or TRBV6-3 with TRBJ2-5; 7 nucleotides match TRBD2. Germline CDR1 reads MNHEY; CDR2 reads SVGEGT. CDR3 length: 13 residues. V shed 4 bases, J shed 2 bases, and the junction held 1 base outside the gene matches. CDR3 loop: CASSLGGQETQYF. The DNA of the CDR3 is TGTGCCAGCAGTTTGGGAGGGCAAGAGACCCAGTACTTC.

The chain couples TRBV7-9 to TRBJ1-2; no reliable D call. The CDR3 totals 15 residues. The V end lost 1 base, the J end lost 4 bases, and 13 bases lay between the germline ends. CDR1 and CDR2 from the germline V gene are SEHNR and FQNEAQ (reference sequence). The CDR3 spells CASSLEVSGIYGYTF. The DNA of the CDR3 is TGTGCCAGCAGCTTAGAAGTCAGCGGAATCTATGGCTACACCTTC.

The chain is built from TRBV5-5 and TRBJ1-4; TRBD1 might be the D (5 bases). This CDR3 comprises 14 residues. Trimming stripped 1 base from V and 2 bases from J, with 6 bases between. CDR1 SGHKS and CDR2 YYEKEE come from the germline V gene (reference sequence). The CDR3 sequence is CASSLWGTNEKLFF. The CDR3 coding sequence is TGTGCCAGCAGCTTGTGGGGCACTAATGAAAAACTGTTTTTT.

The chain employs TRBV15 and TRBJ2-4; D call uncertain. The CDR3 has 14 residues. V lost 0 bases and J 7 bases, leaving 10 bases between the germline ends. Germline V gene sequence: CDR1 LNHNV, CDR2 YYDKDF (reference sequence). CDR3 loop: CATSRDTLTNIQYF. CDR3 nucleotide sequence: TGTGCCACCAGCAGAGATACCCTTACGAACATTCAGTACTTC.

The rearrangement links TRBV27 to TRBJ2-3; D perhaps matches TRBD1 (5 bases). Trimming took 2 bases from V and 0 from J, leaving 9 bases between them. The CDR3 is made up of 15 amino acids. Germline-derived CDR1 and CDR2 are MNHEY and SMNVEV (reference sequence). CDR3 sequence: CASSLSGASTDTQYF. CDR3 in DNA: TGTGCCAGCAGTTTAAGTGGGGCGAGCACAGATACGCAGTATTTT.

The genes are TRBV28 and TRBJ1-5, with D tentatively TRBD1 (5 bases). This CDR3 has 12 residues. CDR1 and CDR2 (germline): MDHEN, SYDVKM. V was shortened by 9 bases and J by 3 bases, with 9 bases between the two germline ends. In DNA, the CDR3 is TGTGCCAGACAGGAGTCCAATCAGCCCCAGCATTTT. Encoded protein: CARQESNQPQHF.

The CDR3 DNA reads TGTGCCAGCAGCCAAGGTCCACAGCCCACCGCCGATGAGCAGTTCTTC. Translated: CASSQGPQPTADEQFF. This chain uses TRBV4-2 with TRBJ2-1; D call uncertain. Looked up from germline, CDR1 is LGHNA and CDR2 is YNFKEQ. Trimming left V 1 base short and J 8 bases short, with 18 bases between. The CDR3 is 16 residues long.

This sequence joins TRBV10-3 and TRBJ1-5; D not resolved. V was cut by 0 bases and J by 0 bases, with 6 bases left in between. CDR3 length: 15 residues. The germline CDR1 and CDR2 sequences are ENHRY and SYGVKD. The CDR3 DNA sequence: TGTGCCATCAGTGAGTCAGGGCTTAGCAATCAGCCCCAGCATTTT. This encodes CAISESGLSNQPQHF.

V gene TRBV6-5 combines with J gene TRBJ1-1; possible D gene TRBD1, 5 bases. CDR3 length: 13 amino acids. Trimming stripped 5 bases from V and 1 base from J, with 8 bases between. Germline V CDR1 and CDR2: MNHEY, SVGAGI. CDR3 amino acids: CASSRDPNTEAFF. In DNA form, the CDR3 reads TGTGCCAGCAGTAGGGACCCGAACACTGAAGCTTTCTTT.

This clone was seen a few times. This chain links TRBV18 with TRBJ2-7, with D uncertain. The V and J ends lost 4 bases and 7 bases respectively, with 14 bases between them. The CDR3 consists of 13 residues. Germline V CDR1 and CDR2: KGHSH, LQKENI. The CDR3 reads CASSRATIQEQYF. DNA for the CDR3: TGTGCCAGCTCACGAGCGACAATACAAGAGCAGTACTTC.

The CDR3 bases are TGTGCCAGCAGCGACGGGCAGATGGGGACCCAGTACTTC. This codes for CASSDGQMGTQYF. The rearrangement uses TRBV2 and TRBJ2-5; D call uncertain. The CDR3 is made up of 13 amino acids. Germline V gives CDR1 SNHLY, CDR2 FYNNEI. V was pared by 6 bases and J by 7 bases, with 15 bases between. The complete variable domain, with remaining parts taken from reference TRBV2 and TRBJ2-5, reads EPEVTQTPSHQVTQMGQEVILRCVPISNHLYFYWYRQILGQKVEFLVSFYNNEISEKSEIFDDQFSVERPDGSNFTLKIRSTKLEDSAMYFCASSDGQMGTQYFGPGTRLLVL.

The CDR3 nucleotides are TGTGCCAGCAGTTTCAGTGGCAACACTTATAATTCACCCCTCCACTTT. Encoded protein: CASSFSGNTYNSPLHF. This chain uses TRBV28 with TRBJ1-6, with no clear D. Germline values: CDR1 MDHEN, CDR2 SYDVKM. The CDR3 spans 16 residues. V was cut by 3 bases and J by 4 bases, with 13 bases left in between. Using reference TRBV28 and TRBJ1-6 for the parts outside the CDR3, the full variable domain is DVKVTQSSRYLVKRTGEKVFLECVQDMDHENMFWYRQDPGLGLRLIYFSYDVKMKEKGDIPEGYSVSREKKERFSLILESASTNQTSMYLCASSFSGNTYNSPLHFGNGTRLTVT.